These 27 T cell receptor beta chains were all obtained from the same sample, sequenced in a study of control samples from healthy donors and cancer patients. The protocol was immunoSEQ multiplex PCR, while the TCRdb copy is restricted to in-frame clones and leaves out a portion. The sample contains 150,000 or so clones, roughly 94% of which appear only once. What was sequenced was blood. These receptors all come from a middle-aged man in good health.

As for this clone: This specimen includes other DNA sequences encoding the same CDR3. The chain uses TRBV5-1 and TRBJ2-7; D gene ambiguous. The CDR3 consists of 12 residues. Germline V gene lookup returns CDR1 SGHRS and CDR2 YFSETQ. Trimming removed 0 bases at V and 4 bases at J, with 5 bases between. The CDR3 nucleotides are TGCGCCAGCAGCTTGGGCGTGTACGAGCAGTACTTC. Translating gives CASSLGVYEQYF.

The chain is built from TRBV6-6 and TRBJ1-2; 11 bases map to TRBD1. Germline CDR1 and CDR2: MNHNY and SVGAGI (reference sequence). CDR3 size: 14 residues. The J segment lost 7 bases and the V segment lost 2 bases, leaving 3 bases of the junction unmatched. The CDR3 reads CASSYGQGASGYTF. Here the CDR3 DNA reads TGTGCCAGCAGTTACGGACAGGGGGCGAGTGGCTACACCTTC.

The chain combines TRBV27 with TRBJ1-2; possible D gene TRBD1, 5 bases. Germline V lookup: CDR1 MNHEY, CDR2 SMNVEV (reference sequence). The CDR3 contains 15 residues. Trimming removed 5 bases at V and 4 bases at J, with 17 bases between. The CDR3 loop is CASSADPGPPYGYTF. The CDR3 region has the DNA TGTGCCAGCAGTGCCGACCCGGGACCGCCCTATGGCTACACCTTC.

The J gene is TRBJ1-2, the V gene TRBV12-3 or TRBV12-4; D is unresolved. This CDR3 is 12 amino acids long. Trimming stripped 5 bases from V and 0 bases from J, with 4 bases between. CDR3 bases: TGTGCCAGCAGTGAAGCTAACTATGGCTACACCTTC. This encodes CASSEANYGYTF.

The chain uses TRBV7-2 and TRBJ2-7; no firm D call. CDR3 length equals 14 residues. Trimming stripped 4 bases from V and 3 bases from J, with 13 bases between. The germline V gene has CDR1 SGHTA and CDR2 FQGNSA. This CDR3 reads CASSSHPNLYEQYF. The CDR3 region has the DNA TGTGCCAGCAGCTCGCACCCTAACCTCTACGAGCAGTACTTC.

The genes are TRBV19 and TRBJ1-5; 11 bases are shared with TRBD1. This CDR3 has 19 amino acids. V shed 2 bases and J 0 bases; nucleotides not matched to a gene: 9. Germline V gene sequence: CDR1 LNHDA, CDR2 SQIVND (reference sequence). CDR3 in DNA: TGTGCCAGTAGTATATTCCTGGACAGGGGGCCTTATAGCAATCAGCCCCAGCATTTT. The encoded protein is CASSIFLDRGPYSNQPQHF. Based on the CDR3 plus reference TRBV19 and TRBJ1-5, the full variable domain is DGGITQSPKYLFRKEGQNVTLSCEQNLNHDAMYWYRQDPGQGLRLIYYSQIVNDFQKGDIAEGYSVSREKKESFPLTVTSAQKNPTAFYLCASSIFLDRGPYSNQPQHFGDGTRLSIL.

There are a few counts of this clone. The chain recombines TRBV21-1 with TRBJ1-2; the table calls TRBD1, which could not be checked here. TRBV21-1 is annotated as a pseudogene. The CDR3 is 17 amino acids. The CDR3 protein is CASSKGLAGTGSYGYTF. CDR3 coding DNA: TGTGCCAGCAGCAAAGGGTTAGCGGGGACAGGGTCCTATGGCTACACCTTC.

CDR3 nucleotides: TGTGCCAGCAGTCTCGCCGACAGGGAGGAAGGCTACACCTTC. Translated, it gives CASSLADREEGYTF. V and J are TRBV28 and TRBJ1-2; the match to TRBD1 covers 7 bases. This CDR3 comprises 14 residues. V was pared by 5 bases and J by 8 bases, with 11 bases of the junction left unmatched. CDR1 MDHEN and CDR2 SYDVKM come from the germline V gene.

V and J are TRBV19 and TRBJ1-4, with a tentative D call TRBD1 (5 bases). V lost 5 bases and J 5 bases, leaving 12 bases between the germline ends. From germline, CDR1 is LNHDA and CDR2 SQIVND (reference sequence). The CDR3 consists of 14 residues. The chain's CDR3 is CASSPRTRNEKLFF. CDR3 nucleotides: TGTGCCAGTAGTCCCCGGACAAGAAATGAAAAACTGTTTTTT.

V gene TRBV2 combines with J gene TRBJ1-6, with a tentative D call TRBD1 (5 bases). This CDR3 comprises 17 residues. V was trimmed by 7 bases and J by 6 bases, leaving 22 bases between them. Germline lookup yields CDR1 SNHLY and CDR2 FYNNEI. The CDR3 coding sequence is TGTGCCAGCACTATCCCGCCCAGGGTCCTAAGTAATTCACCCCTCCACTTT. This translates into CASTIPPRVLSNSPLHF.

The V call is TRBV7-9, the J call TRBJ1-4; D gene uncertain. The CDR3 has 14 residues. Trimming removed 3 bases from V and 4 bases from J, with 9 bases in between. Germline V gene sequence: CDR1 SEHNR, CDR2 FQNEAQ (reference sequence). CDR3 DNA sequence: TGTGCCAGCAGCTTCCTGGGAAGTAATGAAAAACTGTTTTTT. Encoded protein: CASSFLGSNEKLFF.

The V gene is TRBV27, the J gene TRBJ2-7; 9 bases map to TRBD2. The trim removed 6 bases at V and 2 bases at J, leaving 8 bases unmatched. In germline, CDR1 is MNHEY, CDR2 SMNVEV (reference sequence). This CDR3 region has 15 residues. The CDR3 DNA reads TGTGCCAGCAGATTGCGGCTAGCGGGGACCTACGAGCAGTACTTC. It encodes CASRLRLAGTYEQYF.

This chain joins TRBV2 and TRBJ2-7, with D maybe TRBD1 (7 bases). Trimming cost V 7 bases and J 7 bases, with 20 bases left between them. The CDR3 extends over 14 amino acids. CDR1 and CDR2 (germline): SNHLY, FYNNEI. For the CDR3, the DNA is TGTGCCAGCACCCTTTCGGAGGGGGCGAATGAGCAGTACTTC. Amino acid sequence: CASTLSEGANEQYF. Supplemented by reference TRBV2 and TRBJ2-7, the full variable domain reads EPEVTQTPSHQVTQMGQEVILRCVPISNHLYFYWYRQILGQKVEFLVSFYNNEISEKSEIFDDQFSVERPDGSNFTLKIRSTKLEDSAMYFCASTLSEGANEQYFGPGTRLTVT.

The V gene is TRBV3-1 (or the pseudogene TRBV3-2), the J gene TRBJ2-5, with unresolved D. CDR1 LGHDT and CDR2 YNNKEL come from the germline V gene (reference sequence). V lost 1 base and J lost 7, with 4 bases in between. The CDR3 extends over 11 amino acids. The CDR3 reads CASSQGRTQYF. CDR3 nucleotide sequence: TGTGCCAGCAGCCAAGGACGGACCCAGTACTTC.

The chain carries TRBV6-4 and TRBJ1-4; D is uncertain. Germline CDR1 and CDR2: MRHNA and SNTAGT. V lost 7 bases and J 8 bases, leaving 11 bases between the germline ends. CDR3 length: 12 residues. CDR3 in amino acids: CASKVLGEKLFF. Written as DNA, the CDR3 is TGTGCCAGCAAGGTATTGGGGGAAAAACTGTTTTTT.

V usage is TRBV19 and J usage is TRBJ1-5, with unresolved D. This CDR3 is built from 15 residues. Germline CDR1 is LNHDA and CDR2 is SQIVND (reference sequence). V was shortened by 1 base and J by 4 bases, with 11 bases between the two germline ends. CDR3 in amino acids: CASSIGAGTNQPQHF. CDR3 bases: TGTGCCAGTAGTATAGGGGCTGGCACGAATCAGCCCCAGCATTTT.

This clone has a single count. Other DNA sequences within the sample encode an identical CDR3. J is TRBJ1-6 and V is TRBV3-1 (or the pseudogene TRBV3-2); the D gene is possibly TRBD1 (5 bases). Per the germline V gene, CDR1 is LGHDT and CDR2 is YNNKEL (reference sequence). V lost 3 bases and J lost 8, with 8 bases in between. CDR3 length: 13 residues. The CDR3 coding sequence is TGTGCCAGCAGCCAGGGGGTCGATTCACCCCTCCACTTT. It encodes CASSQGVDSPLHF.

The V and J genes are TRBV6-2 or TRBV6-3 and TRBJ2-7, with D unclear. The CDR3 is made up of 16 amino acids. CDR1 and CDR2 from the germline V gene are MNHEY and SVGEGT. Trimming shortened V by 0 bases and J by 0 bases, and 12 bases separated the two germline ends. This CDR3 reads CASSYSIARPSYEQYF. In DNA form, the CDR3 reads TGTGCCAGCAGTTACTCTATTGCGAGGCCCTCCTACGAGCAGTACTTC.

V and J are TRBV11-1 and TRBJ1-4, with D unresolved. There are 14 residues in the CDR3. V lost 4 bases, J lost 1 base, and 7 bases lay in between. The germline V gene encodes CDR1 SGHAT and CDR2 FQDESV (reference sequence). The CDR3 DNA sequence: TGTGCCAGCAGCTCGAAAATAACTAATGAAAAACTGTTTTTT. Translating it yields CASSSKITNEKLFF.

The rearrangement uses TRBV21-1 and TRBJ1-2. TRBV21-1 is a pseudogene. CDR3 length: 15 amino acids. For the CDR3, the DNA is TGTGCCAGCAGCAAATCCCGCCAGCCTAACTATGGCTACACCTTC. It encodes CASSKSRQPNYGYTF.

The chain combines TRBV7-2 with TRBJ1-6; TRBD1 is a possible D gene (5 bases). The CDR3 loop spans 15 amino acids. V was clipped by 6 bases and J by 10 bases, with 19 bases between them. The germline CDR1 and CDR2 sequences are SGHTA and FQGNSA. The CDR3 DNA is TGTGCCAGCAGGTCCAGGGAGGGAAGTGGCTCACCCCTCCACTTT. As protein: CASRSREGSGSPLHF.

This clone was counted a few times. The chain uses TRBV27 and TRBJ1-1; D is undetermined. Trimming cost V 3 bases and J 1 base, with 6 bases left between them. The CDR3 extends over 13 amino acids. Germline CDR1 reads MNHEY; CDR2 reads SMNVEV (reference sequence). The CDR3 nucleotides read TGTGCCAGCAGTTTTTCGGGGAACACTGAAGCTTTCTTT. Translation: CASSFSGNTEAFF.

CDR3 nucleotides: TGTGCCAGTAGTCTAGCGGGGGCTTACGAGCAGTACTTC. It yields the protein CASSLAGAYEQYF. V usage is TRBV19 and J usage is TRBJ2-7; 10 nucleotides match TRBD2. The length of the CDR3 is 13 residues. V trimming: 5 bases; J trimming: 4 bases; junction bases outside the gene matches: 2. Germline values: CDR1 LNHDA, CDR2 SQIVND (reference sequence).

The CDR3 DNA reads as TGTGCCTGGAGAGACAGGGGCAATCAGCCCCAGCATTTT. It specifies CAWRDRGNQPQHF. V and J are TRBV30 and TRBJ1-5; TRBD1 aligns across 7 bases. V lost 3 bases, J lost 2 bases, and 1 base stayed unmatched. This CDR3 region has 13 residues. The V gene's germline CDR1 is GTSNPN and CDR2 SVGIG (reference sequence).

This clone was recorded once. The CDR3 loop reads CASSQGQGNQPQHF. CDR3 coding DNA: TGCGCCAGCAGCCAAGGACAGGGCAATCAGCCCCAGCATTTT. J is TRBJ1-5 and V is TRBV4-3; tentative D call: TRBD1 (6 bases). This CDR3 contains 14 residues. CDR1 and CDR2 (germline): LGHNA, YSLEER. Trimming removed 1 base at V and 2 bases at J, with 6 bases between.

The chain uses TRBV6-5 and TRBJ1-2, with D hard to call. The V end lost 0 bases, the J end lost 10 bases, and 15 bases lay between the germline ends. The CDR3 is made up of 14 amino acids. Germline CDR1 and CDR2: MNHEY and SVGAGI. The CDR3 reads CASSYSSPGGAYTF. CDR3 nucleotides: TGTGCCAGCAGTTACTCGAGCCCAGGCGGCGCCTACACCTTC.

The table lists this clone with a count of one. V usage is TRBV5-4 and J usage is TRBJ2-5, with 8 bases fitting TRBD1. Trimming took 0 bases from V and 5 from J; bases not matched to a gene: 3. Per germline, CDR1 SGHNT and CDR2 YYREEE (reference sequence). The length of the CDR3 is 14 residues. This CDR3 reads CASSLARDRETQYF. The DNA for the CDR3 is TGTGCCAGCAGCTTGGCGCGGGACAGGGAGACCCAGTACTTC.